Sequencing of this T cell receptor (beta chain) was carried out in a study of cytomegalovirus exposure and HLA in healthy donors. PCR was performed using 60 Vbeta and 13 Jbeta primers. TCRdb's table, derived via immunoSEQ multiplex PCR, lists solely in-frame clones and lacks some. The sample lists 150,000 to 200,000 clones, around 74% seen once, with about 2.1% in the top ten. Trimming removed 4 bases from V and 1 base from J, with 14 bases in between. Germline V gene lookup returns CDR1 LNHDA and CDR2 SQIVND (reference sequence). The CDR3 is 15 residues long. At collection, donors were nominally healthy, but unrecorded immune exposures were probable.

Material: PBMCs. The receptor was derived from a female donor in good health and CMV-seronegative. The chain has TRBV19 and TRBJ2-7; D perhaps matches TRBD2 (6 bases). CDR3 coding DNA: TGTGCCAGTAGTACCGGAGGAGGGCGGTCCTACGAGCAGTACTTC. It translates to CASSTGGGRSYEQYF.